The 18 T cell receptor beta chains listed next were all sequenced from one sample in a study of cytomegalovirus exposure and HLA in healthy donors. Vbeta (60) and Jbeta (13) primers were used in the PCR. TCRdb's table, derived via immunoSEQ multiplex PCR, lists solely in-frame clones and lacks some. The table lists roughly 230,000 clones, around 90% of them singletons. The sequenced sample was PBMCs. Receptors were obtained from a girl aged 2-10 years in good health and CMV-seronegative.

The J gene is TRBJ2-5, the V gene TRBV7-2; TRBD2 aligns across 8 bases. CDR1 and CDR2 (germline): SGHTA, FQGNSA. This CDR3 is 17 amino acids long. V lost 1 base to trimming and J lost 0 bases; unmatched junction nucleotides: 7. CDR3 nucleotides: TGTGCCAGCAGCTTAGTGGGATTAGCGGGAAACCAAGAGACCCAGTACTTC. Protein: CASSLVGLAGNQETQYF.

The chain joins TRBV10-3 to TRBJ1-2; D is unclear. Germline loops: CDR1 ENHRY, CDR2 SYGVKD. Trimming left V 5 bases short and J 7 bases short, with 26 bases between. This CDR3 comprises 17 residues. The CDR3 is CAISLLNRVGFIGGYTF. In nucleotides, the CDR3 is TGTGCCATCAGTCTACTAAATCGGGTCGGGTTTATTGGTGGCTACACCTTC.

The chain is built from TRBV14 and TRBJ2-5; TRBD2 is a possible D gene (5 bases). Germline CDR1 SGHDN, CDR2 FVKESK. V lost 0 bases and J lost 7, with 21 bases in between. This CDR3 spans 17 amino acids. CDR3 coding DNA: TGTGCCAGCAGCCAAGAGGGCCCTAGCCAAGGTCGGTGGACCCAGTACTTC. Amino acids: CASSQEGPSQGRWTQYF.

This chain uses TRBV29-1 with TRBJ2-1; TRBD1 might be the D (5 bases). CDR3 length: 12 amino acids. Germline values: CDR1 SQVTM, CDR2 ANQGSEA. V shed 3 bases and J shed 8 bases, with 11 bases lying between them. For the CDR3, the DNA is TGCAGCGTTGACGAAGGGGTTGATGAGCAGTTCTTC. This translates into CSVDEGVDEQFF.

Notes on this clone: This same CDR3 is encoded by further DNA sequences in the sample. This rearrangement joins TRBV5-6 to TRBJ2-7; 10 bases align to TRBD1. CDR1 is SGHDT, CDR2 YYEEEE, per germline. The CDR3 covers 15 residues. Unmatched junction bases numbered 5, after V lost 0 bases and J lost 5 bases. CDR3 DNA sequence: TGTGCCAGCAGCTTGGTGGGACAGGGGATCCACGAGCAGTACTTC. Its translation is CASSLVGQGIHEQYF.

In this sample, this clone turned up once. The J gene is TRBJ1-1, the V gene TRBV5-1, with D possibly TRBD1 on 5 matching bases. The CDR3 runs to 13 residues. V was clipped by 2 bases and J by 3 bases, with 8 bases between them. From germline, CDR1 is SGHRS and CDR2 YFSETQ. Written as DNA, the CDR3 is TGCGCCAGCAGCTTTAGCAGGGACACTGAAGCTTTCTTT. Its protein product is CASSFSRDTEAFF.

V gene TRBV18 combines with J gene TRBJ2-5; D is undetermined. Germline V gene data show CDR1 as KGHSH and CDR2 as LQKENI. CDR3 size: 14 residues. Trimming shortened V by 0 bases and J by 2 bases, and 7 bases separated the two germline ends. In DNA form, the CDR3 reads TGTGCCAGCTCACCACCTTATCTACAAGAGACCCAGTACTTC. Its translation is CASSPPYLQETQYF.

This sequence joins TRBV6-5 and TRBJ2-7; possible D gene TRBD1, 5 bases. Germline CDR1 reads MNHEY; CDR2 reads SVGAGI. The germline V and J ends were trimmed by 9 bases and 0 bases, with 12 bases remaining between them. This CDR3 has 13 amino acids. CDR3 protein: CASTHRSSYEQYF. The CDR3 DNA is TGTGCCAGTACCCACAGGAGCTCCTACGAGCAGTACTTC.

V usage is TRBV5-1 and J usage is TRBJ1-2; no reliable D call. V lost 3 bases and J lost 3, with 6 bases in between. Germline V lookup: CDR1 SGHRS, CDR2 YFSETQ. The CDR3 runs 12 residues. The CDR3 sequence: CASSSSDYGYTF. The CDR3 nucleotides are TGCGCCAGCAGCTCATCGGACTATGGCTACACCTTC.

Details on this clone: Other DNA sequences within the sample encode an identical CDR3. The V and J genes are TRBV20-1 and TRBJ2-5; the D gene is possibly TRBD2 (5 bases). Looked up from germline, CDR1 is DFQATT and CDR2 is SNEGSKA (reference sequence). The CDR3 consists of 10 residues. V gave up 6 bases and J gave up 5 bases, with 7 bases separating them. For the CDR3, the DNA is TGCAGTGCAAAGCGGGAGACCCAGTACTTC. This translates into CSAKRETQYF.

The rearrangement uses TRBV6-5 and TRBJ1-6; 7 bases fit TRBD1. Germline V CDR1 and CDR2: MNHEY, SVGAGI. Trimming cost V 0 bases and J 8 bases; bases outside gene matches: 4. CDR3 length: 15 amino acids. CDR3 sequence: CASSYSSQGDSPLHF. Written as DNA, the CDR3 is TGTGCCAGCAGTTACTCGAGTCAGGGGGATTCACCCCTCCACTTT.

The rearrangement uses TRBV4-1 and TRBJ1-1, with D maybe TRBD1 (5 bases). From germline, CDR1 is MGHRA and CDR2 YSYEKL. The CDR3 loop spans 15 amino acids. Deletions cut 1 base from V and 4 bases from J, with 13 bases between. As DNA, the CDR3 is TGCGCCAGCAGCCAAGGGGAGGCAGGGTCCACTGAAGCTTTCTTT. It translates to CASSQGEAGSTEAFF.

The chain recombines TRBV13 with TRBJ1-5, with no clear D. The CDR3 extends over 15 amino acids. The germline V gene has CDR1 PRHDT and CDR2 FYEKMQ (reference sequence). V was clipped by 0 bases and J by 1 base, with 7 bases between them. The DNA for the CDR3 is TGTGCCAGCAGCTTAGGCCTGAGGAGCAATCAGCCCCAGCATTTT. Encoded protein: CASSLGLRSNQPQHF.

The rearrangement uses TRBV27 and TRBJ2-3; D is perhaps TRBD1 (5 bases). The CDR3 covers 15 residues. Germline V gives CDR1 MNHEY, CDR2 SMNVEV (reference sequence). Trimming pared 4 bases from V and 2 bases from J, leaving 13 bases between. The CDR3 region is CASSYEGAITDTQYF. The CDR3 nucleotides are TGTGCCAGCAGTTATGAAGGGGCGATCACAGATACGCAGTATTTT.

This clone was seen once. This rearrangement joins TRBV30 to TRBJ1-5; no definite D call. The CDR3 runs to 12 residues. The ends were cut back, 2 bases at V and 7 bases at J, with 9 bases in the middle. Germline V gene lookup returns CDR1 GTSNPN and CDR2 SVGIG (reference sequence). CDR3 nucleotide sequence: TGTGCCTGGAGTAACGGGGAACAGCCCCAGCATTTT. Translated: CAWSNGEQPQHF.

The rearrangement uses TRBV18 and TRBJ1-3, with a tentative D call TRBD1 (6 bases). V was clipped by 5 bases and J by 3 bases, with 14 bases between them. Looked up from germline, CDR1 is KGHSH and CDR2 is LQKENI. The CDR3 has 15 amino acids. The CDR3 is CASSELTGDGNTIYF. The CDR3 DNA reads TGTGCCAGCTCAGAATTGACAGGAGATGGAAACACCATATATTTT.

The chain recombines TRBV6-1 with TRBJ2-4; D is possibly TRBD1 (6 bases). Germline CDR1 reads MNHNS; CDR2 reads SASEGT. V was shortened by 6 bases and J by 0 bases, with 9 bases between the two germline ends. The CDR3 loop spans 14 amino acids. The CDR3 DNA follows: TGTGCCAGCAGGAGGACAGTAGCCAAAAACATTCAGTACTTC. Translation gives CASRRTVAKNIQYF.

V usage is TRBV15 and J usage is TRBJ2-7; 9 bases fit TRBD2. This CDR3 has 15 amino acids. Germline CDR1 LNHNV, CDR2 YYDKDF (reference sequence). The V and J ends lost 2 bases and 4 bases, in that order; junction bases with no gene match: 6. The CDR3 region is CATSRYLAGPYEQYF. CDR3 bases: TGTGCCACCAGCAGATATCTAGCGGGACCTTACGAGCAGTACTTC.